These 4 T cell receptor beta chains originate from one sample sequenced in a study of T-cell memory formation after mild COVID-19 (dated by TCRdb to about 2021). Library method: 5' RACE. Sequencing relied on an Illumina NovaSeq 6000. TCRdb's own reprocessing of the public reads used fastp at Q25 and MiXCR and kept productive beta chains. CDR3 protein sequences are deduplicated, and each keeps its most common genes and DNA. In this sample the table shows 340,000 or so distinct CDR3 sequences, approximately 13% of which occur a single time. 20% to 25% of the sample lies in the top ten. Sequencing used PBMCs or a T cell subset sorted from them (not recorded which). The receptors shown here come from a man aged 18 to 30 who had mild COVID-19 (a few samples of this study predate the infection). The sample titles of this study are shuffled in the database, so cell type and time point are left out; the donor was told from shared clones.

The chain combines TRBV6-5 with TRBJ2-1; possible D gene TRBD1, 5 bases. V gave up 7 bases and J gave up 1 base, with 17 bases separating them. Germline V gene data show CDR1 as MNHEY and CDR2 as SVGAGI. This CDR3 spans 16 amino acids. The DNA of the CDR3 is TGTGCCAGCACCGGCGGCAGGGTTAGGTCCTACAATGAGCAGTTCTTC. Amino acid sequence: CASTGGRVRSYNEQFF.

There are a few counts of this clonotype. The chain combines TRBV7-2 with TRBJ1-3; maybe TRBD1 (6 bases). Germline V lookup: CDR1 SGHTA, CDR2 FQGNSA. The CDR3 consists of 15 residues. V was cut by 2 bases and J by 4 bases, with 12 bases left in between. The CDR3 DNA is TGTGCCAGCAGCTTAACCAGGGGTAGGGGAAACACCATATATTTT. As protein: CASSLTRGRGNTIYF.

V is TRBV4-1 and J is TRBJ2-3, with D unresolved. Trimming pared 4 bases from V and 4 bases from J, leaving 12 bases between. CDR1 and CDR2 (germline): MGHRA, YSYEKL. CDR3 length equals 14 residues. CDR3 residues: CASSPVGSADTQYF. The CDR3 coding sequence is TGCGCCAGCAGCCCCGTGGGGTCGGCAGATACGCAGTATTTT.

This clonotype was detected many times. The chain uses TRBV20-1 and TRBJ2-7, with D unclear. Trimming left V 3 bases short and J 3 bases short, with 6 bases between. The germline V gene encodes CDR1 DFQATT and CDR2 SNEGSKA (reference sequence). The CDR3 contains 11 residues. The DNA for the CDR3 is TGCAGTGCTAGCCCGGGCTACGAGCAGTACTTC. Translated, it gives CSASPGYEQYF.